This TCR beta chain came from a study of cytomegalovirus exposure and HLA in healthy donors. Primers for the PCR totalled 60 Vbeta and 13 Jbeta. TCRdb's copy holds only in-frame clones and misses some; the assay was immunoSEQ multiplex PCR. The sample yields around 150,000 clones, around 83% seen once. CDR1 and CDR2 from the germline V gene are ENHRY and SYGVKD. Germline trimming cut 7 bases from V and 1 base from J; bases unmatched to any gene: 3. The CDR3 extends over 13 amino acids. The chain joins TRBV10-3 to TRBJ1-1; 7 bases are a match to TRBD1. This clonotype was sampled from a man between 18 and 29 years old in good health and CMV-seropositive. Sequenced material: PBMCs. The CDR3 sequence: CAITRTGNTEAFF. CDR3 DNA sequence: TGTGCCATCACTCGGACAGGGAACACTGAAGCTTTCTTT.